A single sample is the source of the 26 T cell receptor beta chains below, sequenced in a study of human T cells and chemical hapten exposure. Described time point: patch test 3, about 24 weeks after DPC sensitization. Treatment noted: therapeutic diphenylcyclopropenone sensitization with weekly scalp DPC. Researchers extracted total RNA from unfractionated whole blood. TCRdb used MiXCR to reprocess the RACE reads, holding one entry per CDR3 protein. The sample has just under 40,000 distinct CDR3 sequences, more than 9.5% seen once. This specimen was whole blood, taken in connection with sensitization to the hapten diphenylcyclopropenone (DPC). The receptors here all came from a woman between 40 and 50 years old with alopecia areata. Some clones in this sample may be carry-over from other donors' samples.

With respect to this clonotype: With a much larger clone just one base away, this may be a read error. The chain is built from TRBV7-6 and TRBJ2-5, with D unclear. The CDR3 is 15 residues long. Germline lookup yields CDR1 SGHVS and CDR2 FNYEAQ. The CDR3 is CARSLDPPPLETQYF. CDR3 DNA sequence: TGTGCCAGAAGCTTAGACCCCCCTCCGTTGGAGACCCAGTACTTC.

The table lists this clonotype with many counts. The CDR3 region has the DNA TGTGCCAGCAGCTTACAGGGGGCCCTTAATTCACCCCTCCACTTT. Its protein product is CASSLQGALNSPLHF. The chain links TRBV7-9 to TRBJ1-6, with TRBD1 matching over 8 bases. Germline trimming cut 2 bases from V and 6 bases from J; bases unmatched to any gene: 3. The CDR3 sequence is 15 residues long. Germline V gives CDR1 SEHNR, CDR2 FQNEAQ (reference sequence).

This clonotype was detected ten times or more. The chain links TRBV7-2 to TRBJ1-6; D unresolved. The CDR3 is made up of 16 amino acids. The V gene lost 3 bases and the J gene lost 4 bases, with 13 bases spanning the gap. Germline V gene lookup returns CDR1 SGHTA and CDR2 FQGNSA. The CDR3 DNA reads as TGTGCCAGCAGCTTCCCTAGTAGGGTGTATAATTCACCCCTCCACTTT. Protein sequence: CASSFPSRVYNSPLHF.

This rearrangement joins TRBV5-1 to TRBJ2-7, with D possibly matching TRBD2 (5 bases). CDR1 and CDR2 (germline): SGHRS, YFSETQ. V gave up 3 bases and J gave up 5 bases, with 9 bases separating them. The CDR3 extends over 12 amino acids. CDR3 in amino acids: CASSSGVDEQYF. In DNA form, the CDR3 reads TGCGCCAGCAGCTCCGGGGTGGACGAGCAGTACTTC.

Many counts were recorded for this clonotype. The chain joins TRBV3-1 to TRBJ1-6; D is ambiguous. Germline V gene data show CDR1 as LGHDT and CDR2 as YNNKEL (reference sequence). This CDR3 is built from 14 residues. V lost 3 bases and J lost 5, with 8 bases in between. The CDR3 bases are TGTGCCAGCAGCCACGGCAGGAATAATTCACCCCTCCACTTT. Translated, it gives CASSHGRNNSPLHF.

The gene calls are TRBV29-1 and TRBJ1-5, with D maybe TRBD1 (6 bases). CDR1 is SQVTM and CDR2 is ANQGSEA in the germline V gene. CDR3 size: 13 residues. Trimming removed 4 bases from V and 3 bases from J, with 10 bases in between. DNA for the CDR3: TGCAGCGTTGGCCGGGACACCAATCAGCCCCAGCATTTT. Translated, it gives CSVGRDTNQPQHF.

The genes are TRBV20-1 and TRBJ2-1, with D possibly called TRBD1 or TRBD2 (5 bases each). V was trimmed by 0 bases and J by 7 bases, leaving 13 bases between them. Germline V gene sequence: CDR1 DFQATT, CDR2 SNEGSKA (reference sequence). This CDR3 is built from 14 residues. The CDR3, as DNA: TGCAGTGCTAGAGATTTCCCCAGGGAGAATGAGCAGTTCTTC. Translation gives CSARDFPRENEQFF.

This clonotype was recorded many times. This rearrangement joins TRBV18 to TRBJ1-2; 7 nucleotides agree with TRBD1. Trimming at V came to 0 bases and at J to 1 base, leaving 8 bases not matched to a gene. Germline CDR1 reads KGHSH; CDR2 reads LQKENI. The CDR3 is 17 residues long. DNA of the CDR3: TGTGCCAGCTCACCACCCCAAACAGGGGCGCTTAACTATGGCTACACCTTC. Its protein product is CASSPPQTGALNYGYTF.

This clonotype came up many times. CDR3 DNA sequence: TGCAGCGCCGCCCGACAGGGCTCTGGAAACACCATATATTTT. It specifies CSAARQGSGNTIYF. This chain joins TRBV29-1 and TRBJ1-3; TRBD1 matches 7 bases. Germline V gene data show CDR1 as SQVTM and CDR2 as ANQGSEA. The CDR3 sequence is 14 residues long. V was clipped by 7 bases and J by 0 bases; unmatched bases: 6.

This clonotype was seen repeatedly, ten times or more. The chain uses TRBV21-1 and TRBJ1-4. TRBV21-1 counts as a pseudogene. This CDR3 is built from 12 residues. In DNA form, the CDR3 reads TGTGCCAGCAGCAAAGGGGATGAAAAACTGTTTTTT. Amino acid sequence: CASSKGDEKLFF.

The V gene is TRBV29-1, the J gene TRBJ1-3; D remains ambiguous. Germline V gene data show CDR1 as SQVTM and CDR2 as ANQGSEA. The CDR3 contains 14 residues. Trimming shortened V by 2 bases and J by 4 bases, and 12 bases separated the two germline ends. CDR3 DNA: TGCAGCGTTGAACTTGGGGTACCGGGAAACACCATATATTTT. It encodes CSVELGVPGNTIYF.

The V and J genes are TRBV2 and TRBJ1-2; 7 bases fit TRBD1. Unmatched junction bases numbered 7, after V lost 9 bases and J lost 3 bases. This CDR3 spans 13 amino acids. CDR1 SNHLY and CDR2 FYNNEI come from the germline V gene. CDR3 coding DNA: TGTGCCAGTAGGACAGGACCCGACTATGGCTACACCTTC. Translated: CASRTGPDYGYTF. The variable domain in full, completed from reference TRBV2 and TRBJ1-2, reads EPEVTQTPSHQVTQMGQEVILRCVPISNHLYFYWYRQILGQKVEFLVSFYNNEISEKSEIFDDQFSVERPDGSNFTLKIRSTKLEDSAMYFCASRTGPDYGYTFGSGTRLTVV.

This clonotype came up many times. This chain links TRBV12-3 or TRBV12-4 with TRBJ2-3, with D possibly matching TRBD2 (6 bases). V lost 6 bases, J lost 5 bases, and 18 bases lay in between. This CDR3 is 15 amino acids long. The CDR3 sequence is CASSPWGGAEDTQYF. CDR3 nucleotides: TGTGCCAGCAGCCCGTGGGGCGGGGCGGAAGATACGCAGTATTTT.

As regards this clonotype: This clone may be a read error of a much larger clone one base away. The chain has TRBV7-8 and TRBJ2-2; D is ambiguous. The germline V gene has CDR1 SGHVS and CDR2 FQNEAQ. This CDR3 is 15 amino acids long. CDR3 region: CARSRTWRTTGELFF. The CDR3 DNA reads TGTGCCCGCAGCCGAACATGGAGAACCACCGGGGAGCTGTTTTTT.

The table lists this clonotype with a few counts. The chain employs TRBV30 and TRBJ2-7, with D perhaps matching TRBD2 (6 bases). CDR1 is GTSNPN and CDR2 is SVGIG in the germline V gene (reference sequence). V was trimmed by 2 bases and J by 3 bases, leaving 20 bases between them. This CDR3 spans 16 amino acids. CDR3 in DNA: TGTGCCTGGAGTTACCTAGGGACTGCAGCGGACTACGAGCAGTACTTC. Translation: CAWSYLGTAADYEQYF.

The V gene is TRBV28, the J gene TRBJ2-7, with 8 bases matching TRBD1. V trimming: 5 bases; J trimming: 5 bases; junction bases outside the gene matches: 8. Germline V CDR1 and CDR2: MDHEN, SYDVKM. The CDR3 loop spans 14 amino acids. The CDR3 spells CASSRQDRVHEQYF. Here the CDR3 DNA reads TGTGCCAGCAGTCGCCAGGACAGGGTTCACGAGCAGTACTTC.

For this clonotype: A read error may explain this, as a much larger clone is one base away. CDR3 in amino acids: CDTSEPAGQPQHF. Written as DNA, the CDR3 is TGTGACACCAGTGAGCCCGCCGGGCAGCCCCAGCATTTT. The chain couples TRBV24-1 to TRBJ1-5; D is unresolved. Germline V gene lookup returns CDR1 KGHDR and CDR2 SFDVKD. The CDR3 has 13 amino acids.

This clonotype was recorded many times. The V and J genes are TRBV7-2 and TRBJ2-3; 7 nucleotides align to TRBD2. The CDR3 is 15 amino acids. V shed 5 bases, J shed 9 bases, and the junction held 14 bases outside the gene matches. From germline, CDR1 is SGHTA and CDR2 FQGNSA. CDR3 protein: CASSPAGVRVVTQYF. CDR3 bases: TGTGCCAGCAGCCCGGCGGGGGTAAGGGTGGTCACGCAGTATTTT.

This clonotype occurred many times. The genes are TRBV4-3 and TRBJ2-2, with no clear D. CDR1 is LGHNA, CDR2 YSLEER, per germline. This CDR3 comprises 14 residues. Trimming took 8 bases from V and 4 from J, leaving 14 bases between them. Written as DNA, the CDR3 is TGCGCCAGCCGGCCAAATCTTCGCACCGGGGAGCTGTTTTTT. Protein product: CASRPNLRTGELFF.

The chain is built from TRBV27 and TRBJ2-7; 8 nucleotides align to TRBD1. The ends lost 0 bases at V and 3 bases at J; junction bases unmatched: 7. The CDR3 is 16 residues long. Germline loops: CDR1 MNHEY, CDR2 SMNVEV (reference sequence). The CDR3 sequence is CASSLSIGQGDYEQYF. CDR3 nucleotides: TGTGCCAGCAGTTTATCGATAGGACAGGGCGACTACGAGCAGTACTTC.

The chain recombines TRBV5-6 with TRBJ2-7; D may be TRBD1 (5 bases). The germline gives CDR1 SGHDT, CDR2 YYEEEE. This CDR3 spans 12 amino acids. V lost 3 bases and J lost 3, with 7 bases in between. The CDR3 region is CASSYQGYEQYF. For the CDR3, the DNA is TGTGCCAGCAGCTACCAGGGCTACGAGCAGTACTTC.

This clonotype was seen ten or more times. The DNA of the CDR3 is TGCAGTGCTAGGCACCAGGGACTAGCGGGCCCCTACGAGCAGTACTTC. It codes for CSARHQGLAGPYEQYF. The chain employs TRBV20-1 and TRBJ2-7; 12 bases are shared with TRBD2. Trimming cost V 3 bases and J 2 bases; bases outside gene matches: 8. The CDR3 runs to 16 residues. CDR1 and CDR2 from the germline V gene are DFQATT and SNEGSKA (reference sequence).

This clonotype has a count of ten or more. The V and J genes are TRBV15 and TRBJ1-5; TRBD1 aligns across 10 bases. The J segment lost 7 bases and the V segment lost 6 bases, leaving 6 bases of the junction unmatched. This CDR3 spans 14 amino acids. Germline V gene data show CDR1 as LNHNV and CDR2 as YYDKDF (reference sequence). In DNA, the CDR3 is TGTGCCACCAGTCGGGACAGGGGATGGCAGCCCCAGCATTTT. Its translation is CATSRDRGWQPQHF.

CDR3 sequence reads: CASSPSVGQGSQPQHF. The CDR3 region has the DNA TGTGCCAGTAGTCCCTCGGTGGGACAGGGGAGCCAGCCCCAGCATTTT. This chain links TRBV19 with TRBJ1-5; 10 bases map to TRBD1. Trimming at V came to 5 bases and at J to 7 bases, leaving 11 bases not matched to a gene. Germline CDR1 reads LNHDA; CDR2 reads SQIVND (reference sequence). CDR3 length: 16 amino acids.

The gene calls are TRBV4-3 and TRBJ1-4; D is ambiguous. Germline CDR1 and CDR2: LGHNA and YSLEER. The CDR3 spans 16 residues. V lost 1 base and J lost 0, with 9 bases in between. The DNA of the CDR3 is TGCGCCAGCAGCCAAGGGTCGGCGGCAACTAATGAAAAACTGTTTTTT. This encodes CASSQGSAATNEKLFF.

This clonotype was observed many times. The CDR3 protein is CASNLQGANTEAFF. In DNA form, the CDR3 reads TGTGCCAGCAACCTACAGGGGGCTAACACTGAAGCTTTCTTT. This rearrangement joins TRBV6-1 to TRBJ1-1; 9 nucleotides align to TRBD1. V was clipped by 7 bases and J by 2 bases; unmatched bases: 5. In germline, CDR1 is MNHNS, CDR2 SASEGT. This CDR3 is built from 14 residues.